Listed below are T cell receptor beta chains from one sample, sequenced in a study of control samples from healthy donors and cancer patients. Using immunoSEQ multiplex PCR, the repertoire was profiled, and TCRdb retains in-frame clones only, with some absent. The sample records 100,000 to 150,000 clones, roughly 91% being singletons. The sample was blood. The receptors derive from a man aged 35 to 55 in good health. CDR3s include the opening cysteine and the closing phenylalanine or tryptophan. The order of the fields is D gene, J gene, V gene, clone size, CDR3 DNA, CDR3 protein. D genes are given only for firm matches. Not every row has a clone size; where given, it reads once, few, many or a size class.

D gene: -; J gene: TRBJ2-2; V gene: TRBV5-4; clone size: -; CDR3 DNA: TGTGCCAGCAGCTTGGCCTGGGGACACGCAAACACCGGGGAGCTGTTTTTT; CDR3 protein: CASSLAWGHANTGELFF
D gene: -; J gene: TRBJ1-4; V gene: TRBV18; clone size: -; CDR3 DNA: TGTGCCAGCTCACCACCGGGTGGTCCTCCCCTCGGGGAACTGTTTTTT; CDR3 protein: CASSPPGGPPLGELFF
D gene: -; J gene: TRBJ2-1; V gene: TRBV27; clone size: -; CDR3 DNA: TGTGCCAGCACCCTTGGGGGGCATGAGTTCTTC; CDR3 protein: CASTLGGHEFF
D gene: -; J gene: TRBJ2-7; V gene: TRBV25-1; clone size: -; CDR3 DNA: TGTGCCAGCAGTGCCAGAGGCCAGACGTACGAGCAGTACTTC; CDR3 protein: CASSARGQTYEQYF
D gene: -; J gene: TRBJ1-3; V gene: TRBV19; clone size: once; CDR3 DNA: TGTGCCAGTAGTGCCAAGACGGGGTTAAACACCATATATTTT; CDR3 protein: CASSAKTGLNTIYF
D gene: -; J gene: TRBJ2-7; V gene: TRBV12-3/TRBV12-4; clone size: -; CDR3 DNA: TGTGCCAGCAGTTTGGGGGAATCCTACGAGCAGTACTTC; CDR3 protein: CASSLGESYEQYF
D gene: TRBD1; J gene: TRBJ1-2; V gene: TRBV5-1; clone size: -; CDR3 DNA: TGCGCCAGCAGCTGGGGACAGGCTAACTATGGCTACACCTTC; CDR3 protein: CASSWGQANYGYTF
D gene: TRBD1; J gene: TRBJ1-2; V gene: TRBV4-2; clone size: -; CDR3 DNA: TGTGCCAGCAGCCAAGATAAGGGACAGCGAAATGGCTACACCTTC; CDR3 protein: CASSQDKGQRNGYTF
D gene: -; J gene: TRBJ1-2; V gene: TRBV27; clone size: -; CDR3 DNA: TGTGCCAGCAGTTTAAGGGAGGGGTCCGTCGGTGGCTACACCTTC; CDR3 protein: CASSLREGSVGGYTF
D gene: -; J gene: TRBJ2-7; V gene: TRBV6-2/TRBV6-3; clone size: -; CDR3 DNA: TGTGCCAGCAGTTACTCACAGTGGGAAAGTTTTTACGAGCAGTACTTC; CDR3 protein: CASSYSQWESFYEQYF